Shown below are 5 T cell receptor beta chains from a single sample sequenced in a study of T cell responses to AZD1222 COVID-19 vaccine. The method was immunoSEQ multiplex PCR; TCRdb's version includes in-frame clones alone and lacks a portion of them. The repertoire holds around 62,000 clones, about 90% seen once, with around 5.2% in the top ten. Sample: peripheral blood, taken on day 0 of AZD1222 vaccination. The receptors shown here come from an adult in good health.

This clone was picked up one time. V usage is TRBV10-1 and J usage is TRBJ1-1, with 8 bases that match TRBD1. Trimming took 3 bases from V and 5 from J; bases not matched to a gene: 5. The CDR3 extends over 14 amino acids. CDR1 is WNHNN and CDR2 is SYGVQD in the germline V gene (reference sequence). CDR3 nucleotides: TGCGCCAGCAGTGATCAGGGGGCGAGGACTGAAGCTTTCTTT. The encoded protein is CASSDQGARTEAFF.

This rearrangement joins TRBV7-6 to TRBJ1-3, with a tentative D call TRBD1 (5 bases). The germline V gene has CDR1 SGHVS and CDR2 FNYEAQ. Deletions cut 8 bases from V and 2 bases from J, with 22 bases between. The CDR3 is made up of 17 amino acids. In DNA, the CDR3 is TGTGCCAGCGGGAGACTAACCGGGGCAGACCCTGGAAACACCATATATTTT. Protein: CASGRLTGADPGNTIYF.

V is TRBV2 and J is TRBJ1-2; 8 nucleotides agree with TRBD1. CDR3 length: 12 amino acids. Looked up from germline, CDR1 is SNHLY and CDR2 is FYNNEI. The junction had 4 bases not matched to a gene; V was cut back by 6 bases and J by 7 bases. The CDR3: CASRDRGSGYTF. The CDR3 DNA follows: TGTGCCAGCAGAGACAGGGGATCTGGCTACACCTTC.

This chain connects TRBV4-2 to TRBJ1-1; D possibly corresponds to TRBD1 (6 bases). Trimming left V 1 base short and J 1 base short, with 13 bases between. The germline V gene has CDR1 LGHNA and CDR2 YNFKEQ. The CDR3 has 16 residues. The CDR3 DNA reads as TGTGCCAGCAGCCAAGGGACCGAGGACAGGAACACTGAAGCTTTCTTT. Translated, it gives CASSQGTEDRNTEAFF.

The V gene is TRBV15, the J gene TRBJ2-2; D not resolved. The CDR3 is made up of 15 amino acids. Germline CDR1 LNHNV, CDR2 YYDKDF (reference sequence). Trimming cost V 4 bases and J 0 bases, with 9 bases left between them. The CDR3 sequence: CATSKETTNTGELFF. As DNA, the CDR3 is TGTGCCACCAGCAAGGAGACAACGAACACCGGGGAGCTGTTTTTT.